Following are 25 T cell receptor beta chains from one sample sequenced in a study of T cells in tuberculosis. Assay: immunoSEQ multiplex PCR; the TCRdb copy retains only in-frame clones and omits some. The data hold about 88,000 clones, with just over 90% observed a single time. Sorting used thawed, overnight-rested PBMC stained with anti-CD3, a viability dye and GMM-loaded CD1B tetramer. CD1B tetramers were loaded with Rhodococcus equi-derived C32 glucose monomycolate. Specimen: CD1b-GMM tetramer-negative cells sorted from PBMCs. The receptors shown here come from an adult woman with latent tuberculosis.

This clone was counted a single time. The chain links TRBV5-6 to TRBJ1-1; D is perhaps TRBD1 (5 bases). Germline V gene sequence: CDR1 SGHDT, CDR2 YYEEEE. Trimming took off 1 base at V and 4 bases at J, with 14 bases between the two ends. The CDR3 length is 15 residues. The DNA for the CDR3 is TGTGCCAGCAGCTTGAGATTGGGGCTGGGCACTGAAGCTTTCTTT. Protein product: CASSLRLGLGTEAFF. The complete variable domain, with remaining parts taken from reference TRBV5-6 and TRBJ1-1, reads DAGVTQSPTHLIKTRGQQVTLRCSPKSGHDTVSWYQQALGQGPQFIFQYYEEEERQRGNFPDRFSGHQFPNYSSELNVNALLLGDSALYLCASSLRLGLGTEAFFGQGTRLTVV.

The chain links TRBV6-6 to TRBJ1-1, with TRBD1 matching over 7 bases. After removal of 5 bases from V and 5 bases from J, the junction contained 11 bases not matched to a gene. The CDR3 loop spans 15 amino acids. From germline, CDR1 is MNHNY and CDR2 SVGAGI (reference sequence). The DNA of the CDR3 is TGTGCCAGCAGTCCCGAGACAGGGTTCGATACTGAAGCTTTCTTT. This codes for CASSPETGFDTEAFF.

CDR3 in DNA: TGTGCCACCAGCAGACTCGACAGTGAAGCTTTCTTT. It yields the protein CATSRLDSEAFF. The chain uses TRBV15 and TRBJ1-1; the D gene is possibly TRBD1 (5 bases). From germline, CDR1 is LNHNV and CDR2 YYDKDF (reference sequence). There are 12 residues in the CDR3. With 2 bases removed from V and 7 bases from J, the gap between germline ends came to 8 bases.

CDR3 region: CASSPGGDTEAFF. As DNA, the CDR3 is TGTGCCAGCTCACCAGGAGGGGATACTGAAGCTTTCTTT. The chain uses TRBV18 and TRBJ1-1, with a possible D match to TRBD1 (5 bases). There are 13 residues in the CDR3. CDR1 KGHSH and CDR2 LQKENI come from the germline V gene. Trimming left V 2 bases short and J 5 bases short, with 9 bases between. Together with reference TRBV18 and TRBJ1-1, the CDR3 gives the full variable domain: NAGVMQNPRHLVRRRGQEARLRCSPMKGHSHVYWYRQLPEEGLKFMVYLQKENIIDESGMPKERFSAEFPKEGPSILRIQQVVRGDSAAYFCASSPGGDTEAFFGQGTRLTVV.

V and J are TRBV4-2 and TRBJ2-2; 11 positions agree with TRBD2. CDR1 and CDR2 from the germline V gene are LGHNA and YNFKEQ. There are 16 residues in the CDR3. V was clipped by 4 bases and J by 5 bases; unmatched bases: 6. The CDR3 DNA reads as TGTGCCAGCAGCCTTAGCGGGGGGGCACGGACCGGGGAGCTGTTTTTT. Amino acids: CASSLSGGARTGELFF.

The V and J genes are TRBV5-1 and TRBJ2-3; 8 bases align to TRBD2. J was trimmed by 2 bases and V by 6 bases; bases with no gene match: 5. Germline V gene lookup returns CDR1 SGHRS and CDR2 YFSETQ. CDR3 length equals 14 residues. The CDR3 nucleotides are TGCGCCAGCATGCAGCGGGAGAACACAGATACGCAGTATTTT. Amino acid sequence: CASMQRENTDTQYF.

The chain recombines TRBV21-1 with TRBJ1-2; the D call TRBD1 from the table was never checked on the DNA. TRBV21-1 is noted as a pseudogene. This CDR3 region has 13 residues. The CDR3: CASSKEAGDGYTF. The DNA for the CDR3 is TGTGCCAGCAGCAAAGAAGCAGGGGATGGCTACACCTTC.

The rearrangement uses TRBV12-5 and TRBJ1-5; 9 positions agree with TRBD1. V shed 1 base and J 5 bases; nucleotides not matched to a gene: 9. This CDR3 region has 17 residues. CDR1 and CDR2 from the germline V gene are LGHNT and FRNRAP. The CDR3 region has the DNA TGTGCTAGTGGTTTGGCCACCGGGACAGGGTACGATCAGCCCCAGCATTTT. Amino acid sequence: CASGLATGTGYDQPQHF. The entire variable domain, with the rest obtained from reference TRBV12-5 and TRBJ1-5, is as follows: DARVTQTPRHKVTEMGQEVTMRCQPILGHNTVFWYRQTMMQGLELLAYFRNRAPLDDSGMPKDRFSAEMPDATLATLKIQPSEPRDSAVYFCASGLATGTGYDQPQHFGDGTRLSIL.

This clone was seen a few times. The chain combines TRBV7-9 with TRBJ1-2, with TRBD1 matching 8 bases. This CDR3 contains 13 residues. Germline V gene sequence: CDR1 SEHNR, CDR2 FQNEAQ (reference sequence). J was trimmed by 4 bases and V by 4 bases; bases with no gene match: 2. CDR3 bases: TGTGCCAGCAGCTCGACAGGGGTCTATGGCTACACCTTC. Translated: CASSSTGVYGYTF.

The chain links TRBV5-1 to TRBJ1-2; tentatively, D is TRBD1 (6 bases). Trimming left V 1 base short and J 0 bases short, with 13 bases between. The CDR3 spans 16 residues. The V gene's germline CDR1 is SGHRS and CDR2 YFSETQ. CDR3 in DNA: TGCGCCAGCAGCTTGAAGACAGGAATGGCTAACTATGGCTACACCTTC. Translated: CASSLKTGMANYGYTF.

The chain recombines TRBV13 with TRBJ1-2; a weak D match, TRBD1 (5 bases). V dropped 5 bases and J dropped 2 bases, with 12 bases sitting between them. The germline V gene encodes CDR1 PRHDT and CDR2 FYEKMQ (reference sequence). CDR3 length: 14 amino acids. CDR3 region: CASSPPRENYGYTF. CDR3 in DNA: TGTGCCAGCAGCCCCCCCAGGGAAAACTATGGCTACACCTTC.

The chain has TRBV19 and TRBJ1-1, with D perhaps TRBD1 (5 bases). CDR3 size: 13 residues. Trimming cost V 5 bases and J 3 bases, with 10 bases left between them. Germline-derived CDR1 and CDR2 are LNHDA and SQIVND (reference sequence). The CDR3 here is CASSSRDYTEAFF. CDR3 nucleotides: TGTGCCAGTAGTTCCAGGGACTACACTGAAGCTTTCTTT.

This clone appeared a few times. The genes are TRBV7-9 and TRBJ2-7, with a tentative D call TRBD1 (5 bases). This CDR3 comprises 11 residues. Germline CDR1 reads SEHNR; CDR2 reads FQNEAQ (reference sequence). Here the CDR3 reads CVTQGRHEQYV. The CDR3 nucleotides read TGTGTGACCCAGGGCAGGCACGAGCAGTACGTC.

This chain uses TRBV15 with TRBJ2-6, with D possibly TRBD2 on 5 matching bases. This CDR3 comprises 18 residues. Deletions cut 1 base from V and 7 bases from J, with 20 bases between. Germline CDR1 LNHNV, CDR2 YYDKDF (reference sequence). CDR3 DNA: TGTGCCACCAGCAGAGTTCGGGGTACCATCCTGGGAGCCAACGTCCTGACTTTC. Translating it yields CATSRVRGTILGANVLTF.

V and J are TRBV7-2 and TRBJ1-1; D unclear. Germline CDR1 and CDR2: SGHTA and FQGNSA. This CDR3 is built from 14 residues. V lost 6 bases and J 0 bases, leaving 11 bases between the germline ends. This CDR3 reads CASSKEVLNTEAFF. The CDR3, as DNA: TGTGCCAGCAGTAAAGAGGTGCTGAACACTGAAGCTTTCTTT.

The rearrangement uses TRBV2 and TRBJ1-1; D gene ambiguous. V gave up 8 bases and J gave up 1 base, with 14 bases separating them. CDR1 SNHLY and CDR2 FYNNEI come from the germline V gene. The CDR3 runs to 14 residues. CDR3 sequence: CASEVDPGNTEAFF. In nucleotides, the CDR3 is TGTGCCAGCGAGGTAGACCCGGGGAACACTGAAGCTTTCTTT.

The V call is TRBV6-5, the J call TRBJ2-1; maybe TRBD1 (6 bases). The CDR3 runs 14 residues. Deletions cut 6 bases from V and 2 bases from J, with 11 bases between. Germline lookup yields CDR1 MNHEY and CDR2 SVGAGI. CDR3 sequence reads: CASSTGLPYNEQFF. Written as DNA, the CDR3 is TGTGCCAGCAGCACAGGGTTACCCTACAATGAGCAGTTCTTC.

The CDR3 DNA reads as TGTGCCAGCAGTGAATTGGGGAGGGTTAATTCACCCCTCCACTTT. Translating gives CASSELGRVNSPLHF. The chain couples TRBV2 to TRBJ1-6, with D uncertain. The V gene lost 2 bases and the J gene lost 6 bases, with 11 bases spanning the gap. The CDR3 runs 15 residues. CDR1 SNHLY and CDR2 FYNNEI come from the germline V gene.

The chain is built from TRBV4-1 and TRBJ1-2; 9 nucleotides align to TRBD1. V shed 2 bases, J shed 7 bases, and the junction held 5 bases outside the gene matches. CDR1 MGHRA and CDR2 YSYEKL come from the germline V gene. CDR3 length: 14 residues. As DNA, the CDR3 is TGCGCCAGCAGCCAACCCACAGGGGGCCGTGGCTACACCTTC. It translates to CASSQPTGGRGYTF.

DNA of the CDR3: TGTGCCAGCAGCAAAGAGGTCCGGGCCCAGTACTTC. It yields the protein CASSKEVRAQYF. The rearrangement joins TRBV21-1 to TRBJ2-5; TRBD2 is the table's D call and was not checked against the DNA. TRBV21-1 is given as a pseudogene. The CDR3 is made up of 12 amino acids.

The chain uses TRBV30 and TRBJ2-7; 10 bases are shared with TRBD1. The trim removed 1 base at V and 4 bases at J, leaving 10 bases unmatched. The CDR3 covers 16 residues. Germline assignment: CDR1 GTSNPN and CDR2 SVGIG (reference sequence). CDR3 loop: CAWSAGLSGQGYEQYF. The CDR3 nucleotides read TGTGCCTGGAGTGCCGGCCTCTCGGGACAGGGGTACGAGCAGTACTTC. Based on the CDR3 plus reference TRBV30 and TRBJ2-7, the full variable domain is SQTIHQWPATLVQPVGSPLSLECTVEGTSNPNLYWYRQAAGRGLQLLFYSVGIGQISSEVPQNLSASRPQDRQFILSSKKLLLSDSGFYLCAWSAGLSGQGYEQYFGPGTRLTVT.

This clone was detected only once. V and J are TRBV9 and TRBJ1-2, with 8 positions matching TRBD1. V was clipped by 3 bases and J by 3 bases; unmatched bases: 10. The CDR3 sequence is 16 residues long. Germline V gene data show CDR1 as SGDLS and CDR2 as YYNGEE. Here the CDR3 reads CASSARTGIRDYGYTF. For the CDR3, the DNA is TGTGCCAGCAGCGCGCGGACAGGGATAAGGGACTATGGCTACACCTTC.

The rearrangement links TRBV28 to TRBJ2-3, with TRBD2 identical over 9 bases. After removal of 5 bases from V and 4 bases from J, the junction contained 7 bases not matched to a gene. The CDR3 is made up of 15 amino acids. CDR1 MDHEN and CDR2 SYDVKM come from the germline V gene. The CDR3 protein is CASSPQGTSSDTQYF. The CDR3 DNA reads as TGTGCCAGCAGTCCTCAAGGGACTAGCTCAGATACGCAGTATTTT.

The chain uses TRBV30 and TRBJ1-1; D unclear. Per the germline V gene, CDR1 is GTSNPN and CDR2 is SVGIG (reference sequence). V was cut by 5 bases and J by 1 base, with 11 bases left in between. This CDR3 is built from 13 residues. The CDR3 region is CAWEASGNTEAFF. The DNA of the CDR3 is TGTGCCTGGGAGGCTTCGGGGAACACTGAAGCTTTCTTT.

The chain has TRBV29-1 and TRBJ2-7, with TRBD2 matching 7 bases. With V trimmed by 8 bases and J by 6 bases, 16 bases remained unmatched. The CDR3 has 14 residues. CDR1 and CDR2 (germline): SQVTM, ANQGSEA. CDR3 nucleotide sequence: TGCAGCCTGTTGGGCGGGGGACCTCTCTCCGAGCAGTACGTC. Translation gives CSLLGGGPLSEQYV.